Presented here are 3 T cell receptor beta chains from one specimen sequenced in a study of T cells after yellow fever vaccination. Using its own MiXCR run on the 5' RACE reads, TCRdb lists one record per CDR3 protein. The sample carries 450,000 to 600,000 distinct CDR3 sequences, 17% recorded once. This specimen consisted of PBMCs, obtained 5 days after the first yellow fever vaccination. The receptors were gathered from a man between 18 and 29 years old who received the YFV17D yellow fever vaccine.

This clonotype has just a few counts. The CDR3 DNA is TGTGCCAGCAGCTTAGAGCAGGGTGGTCAGCCCCAGCATTTT. Residues: CASSLEQGGQPQHF. The V and J genes are TRBV7-2 and TRBJ1-5; possibly TRBD1 for D (5 bases). V was clipped by 1 base and J by 6 bases, with 10 bases between them. Germline CDR1 and CDR2: SGHTA and FQGNSA. The CDR3 totals 14 residues.

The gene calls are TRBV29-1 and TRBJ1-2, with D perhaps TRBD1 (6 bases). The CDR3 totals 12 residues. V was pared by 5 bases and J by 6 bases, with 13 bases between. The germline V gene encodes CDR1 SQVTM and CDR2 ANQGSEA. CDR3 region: CSVITGSNGYTF. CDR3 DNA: TGCAGCGTTATCACAGGGTCAAATGGCTACACCTTC.

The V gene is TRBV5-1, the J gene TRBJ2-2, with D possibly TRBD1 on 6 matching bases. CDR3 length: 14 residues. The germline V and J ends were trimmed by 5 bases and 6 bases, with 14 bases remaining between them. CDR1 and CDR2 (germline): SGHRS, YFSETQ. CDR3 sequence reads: CASSPDRPPGELFF. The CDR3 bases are TGCGCCAGCAGTCCGGACAGACCGCCCGGGGAGCTGTTTTTT.